What follows are 32 T cell receptor beta chains derived from one specimen sequenced in a study of T cell responses to AZD1222 COVID-19 vaccine. The protocol was immunoSEQ multiplex PCR, while the TCRdb copy is restricted to in-frame clones and leaves out a portion. The repertoire holds some 120,000 clones, 80% to 95% seen once, with 0.8% to 1.1% in the top ten. Sequencing used peripheral blood, obtained on day 0 of AZD1222 vaccination. These receptors all come from an adult in good health.

The rearrangement links TRBV5-1 to TRBJ2-1; TRBD1 might be the D (5 bases). Germline V lookup: CDR1 SGHRS, CDR2 YFSETQ. The CDR3 has 15 amino acids. Trimming removed 4 bases from V and 0 bases from J, with 11 bases in between. The CDR3 reads CASSPTGLSYNEQFF. The CDR3 DNA follows: TGCGCCAGCAGCCCAACAGGCCTCTCCTACAATGAGCAGTTCTTC. Variable domain in full (rest from reference TRBV5-1 and TRBJ2-1): KAGVTQTPRYLIKTRGQQVTLSCSPISGHRSVSWYQQTPGQGLQFLFEYFSETQRNKGNFPGRFSGRQFSNSRSEMNVSTLELGDSALYLCASSPTGLSYNEQFFGPGTRLTVL.

The J gene is TRBJ2-2, the V gene TRBV6-1; maybe TRBD2 (5 bases). The V end lost 0 bases, the J end lost 6 bases, and 5 bases lay between the germline ends. The germline CDR1 and CDR2 sequences are MNHNS and SASEGT. This CDR3 is built from 13 residues. The chain's CDR3 is CASSEAGAGELFF. As DNA, the CDR3 is TGTGCCAGCAGTGAAGCGGGAGCCGGGGAGCTGTTTTTT.

The genes are TRBV18 and TRBJ2-5; D is unresolved. Trimming removed 3 bases from V and 2 bases from J, with 16 bases in between. The CDR3 has 16 residues. The germline gives CDR1 KGHSH, CDR2 LQKENI. CDR3 amino acids: CASSPLDSRNQETQYF. The CDR3 coding sequence is TGTGCCAGCTCACCGTTAGACTCCCGTAATCAAGAGACCCAGTACTTC.

The chain links TRBV12-3 or TRBV12-4 to TRBJ1-4; 10 bases agree with TRBD1. The J segment lost 8 bases and the V segment lost 7 bases, leaving 4 bases of the junction unmatched. The CDR3 sequence is 13 residues long. The chain's CDR3 is CASNRDRGEKLFF. CDR3 DNA sequence: TGTGCCAGCAACCGGGACAGGGGAGAAAAACTGTTTTTT.

The J gene is TRBJ2-7, the V gene TRBV5-6; 7 bases align to TRBD1. CDR1 and CDR2 (germline): SGHDT, YYEEEE. V shed 1 base and J 2 bases; nucleotides not matched to a gene: 3. This CDR3 spans 14 amino acids. CDR3 nucleotides: TGTGCCAGCAGCTTGTGGGACAGACCCTACGAGCAGTACTTC. Translating it yields CASSLWDRPYEQYF.

The chain carries TRBV28 and TRBJ1-5; no reliable D call. CDR3 length: 12 residues. V lost 8 bases, J lost 1 base, and 6 bases lay in between. From germline, CDR1 is MDHEN and CDR2 SYDVKM. Written as DNA, the CDR3 is TGTGCCAGCGGGAGAAGCAATCAGCCCCAGCATTTT. This translates into CASGRSNQPQHF.

The chain couples TRBV20-1 to TRBJ2-1; D gene ambiguous. Germline values: CDR1 DFQATT, CDR2 SNEGSKA (reference sequence). The V gene lost 8 bases and the J gene lost 8 bases, with 13 bases spanning the gap. The CDR3 runs to 11 residues. CDR3 sequence (DNA): TGCAGTCCTTTGCGGCGTCATGAGCAGTTCTTC. Translation: CSPLRRHEQFF.

The chain carries TRBV30 and TRBJ2-7, with unresolved D. V was pared by 5 bases and J by 4 bases, with 12 bases between. The CDR3 has 12 residues. Per the germline V gene, CDR1 is GTSNPN and CDR2 is SVGIG (reference sequence). CDR3 sequence reads: CAWDGEGYEQYF. In DNA, the CDR3 is TGTGCCTGGGATGGGGAAGGTTACGAGCAGTACTTC.

This chain connects TRBV5-4 to TRBJ1-2, with D perhaps TRBD1 (6 bases). The CDR3 sequence is 15 residues long. V shed 2 bases and J shed 0 bases, with 11 bases lying between them. Per germline, CDR1 SGHNT and CDR2 YYREEE (reference sequence). In DNA, the CDR3 is TGTGCCAGCAGCTTCCGGACAGTCGCTAACTATGGCTACACCTTC. Its protein is CASSFRTVANYGYTF.

This chain connects TRBV10-3 to TRBJ1-3; TRBD1 matches at 9 bases. CDR3 size: 16 residues. The V and J ends lost 6 bases and 1 base, in that order; junction bases with no gene match: 7. CDR1 is ENHRY, CDR2 SYGVKD, per germline. CDR3 in DNA: TGTGCCATCAGCCCACAGGGGGCTGCGTCTGGAAACACCATATATTTT. Translating it yields CAISPQGAASGNTIYF.

J is TRBJ1-6 and V is TRBV2; 9 bases match TRBD1. This CDR3 has 15 amino acids. The germline V gene encodes CDR1 SNHLY and CDR2 FYNNEI. The ends lost 5 bases at V and 7 bases at J; junction bases unmatched: 6. The DNA of the CDR3 is TGTGCCAGCAGTCCACAGGGGGCAGGAAATTCACCCCTCCACTTT. Translated: CASSPQGAGNSPLHF.

The chain uses TRBV28 and TRBJ2-7, with 8 bases that match TRBD1. Per the germline V gene, CDR1 is MDHEN and CDR2 is SYDVKM. The V gene end was trimmed by 4 bases and the J gene end by 6 bases; junction bases not matched to a gene: 8. There are 14 residues in the CDR3. CDR3 nucleotide sequence: TGTGCCAGCAGTTCCCCGGGACAGGACTCCGAGCAGTACTTC. Its translation: CASSSPGQDSEQYF.

This sequence joins TRBV24-1 and TRBJ2-5; D perhaps matches TRBD2 (5 bases). CDR1 and CDR2 from the germline V gene are KGHDR and SFDVKD. Trimming took off 3 bases at V and 1 base at J, with 11 bases between the two ends. The length of the CDR3 is 15 residues. The CDR3 DNA follows: TGTGCCACCAGTGATGGGTCGGACTCCCAAGAGACCCAGTACTTC. It specifies CATSDGSDSQETQYF.

The chain recombines TRBV28 with TRBJ1-1, with D uncertain. CDR1 is MDHEN and CDR2 is SYDVKM in the germline V gene. The CDR3 contains 12 residues. V lost 3 bases and J 5 bases, leaving 7 bases between the germline ends. The CDR3 here is CASSFPSTEAFF. CDR3 DNA: TGTGCCAGCAGTTTTCCGAGTACTGAAGCTTTCTTT.

The rearrangement uses TRBV3-1 (or the pseudogene TRBV3-2) and TRBJ2-7; no clear D. V lost 4 bases and J lost 3, with 7 bases in between. CDR3 length: 12 residues. The germline gives CDR1 LGHDT, CDR2 YNNKEL (reference sequence). CDR3: CASSLTLYEQYF. CDR3 nucleotides: TGTGCCAGCAGCCTGACCCTCTACGAGCAGTACTTC.

This chain connects TRBV5-1 to TRBJ1-5; D unclear. This CDR3 has 14 amino acids. CDR1 and CDR2 from the germline V gene are SGHRS and YFSETQ. The V end was cut by 2 bases, the J end by 7 bases, with 13 bases between. CDR3 region: CASSFSVFGQPQHF. The CDR3 bases are TGCGCCAGCAGCTTCTCCGTCTTCGGGCAGCCCCAGCATTTT.

The chain recombines TRBV5-1 with TRBJ2-2; 10 bases map to TRBD1. The length of the CDR3 is 16 residues. The junction had 7 bases not matched to a gene; V was cut back by 4 bases and J by 4 bases. Germline CDR1 is SGHRS and CDR2 is YFSETQ. In nucleotides, the CDR3 is TGCGCCAGCAGCATGACAGGGGGCAGAGGCACCGGGGAGCTGTTTTTT. Encoded protein: CASSMTGGRGTGELFF. Variable domain in full (rest from reference TRBV5-1 and TRBJ2-2): KAGVTQTPRYLIKTRGQQVTLSCSPISGHRSVSWYQQTPGQGLQFLFEYFSETQRNKGNFPGRFSGRQFSNSRSEMNVSTLELGDSALYLCASSMTGGRGTGELFFGEGSRLTVL.

The chain is built from TRBV5-1 and TRBJ1-1; D gene uncertain. With 2 bases removed from V and 2 bases from J, the gap between germline ends came to 7 bases. From germline, CDR1 is SGHRS and CDR2 YFSETQ. The CDR3 loop spans 13 amino acids. CDR3 sequence reads: CASSFHENTEAFF. The CDR3 bases are TGCGCCAGCAGCTTCCACGAAAACACTGAAGCTTTCTTT.

The chain has TRBV29-1 and TRBJ2-7; D tentatively reads TRBD1 or TRBD2 (6 bases each). This CDR3 has 13 residues. Trimming cost V 3 bases and J 9 bases, with 18 bases left between them. The germline gives CDR1 SQVTM, CDR2 ANQGSEA. CDR3 sequence: CSVEGDIQGGQYF. CDR3 bases: TGCAGCGTTGAGGGGGACATTCAGGGAGGGCAGTACTTC.

The chain has TRBV28 and TRBJ2-6; tentatively, D is TRBD1 (5 bases). This CDR3 has 16 amino acids. V dropped 4 bases and J dropped 4 bases, with 14 bases sitting between them. Germline V gene lookup returns CDR1 MDHEN and CDR2 SYDVKM. This chain's CDR3 is CASSSDTRPGANVLTF. In nucleotides, the CDR3 is TGTGCCAGCAGTTCGGACACCCGTCCGGGGGCCAACGTCCTGACTTTC.

This clone was recorded once. The chain carries TRBV7-9 and TRBJ2-3; D not resolved. V was trimmed by 1 base and J by 4 bases, leaving 12 bases between them. This CDR3 has 15 amino acids. Germline V CDR1 and CDR2: SEHNR, FQNEAQ (reference sequence). This chain's CDR3 is CASSLVLPTPDTQYF. Here the CDR3 DNA reads TGTGCCAGCAGCTTAGTCCTCCCTACCCCAGATACGCAGTATTTT. The whole variable domain, filled in from reference TRBV7-9 and TRBJ2-3, reads DTGVSQNPRHKITKRGQNVTFRCDPISEHNRLYWYRQTLGQGPEFLTYFQNEAQLEKSRLLSDRFSAERPKGSFSTLEIQRTEQGDSAMYLCASSLVLPTPDTQYFGPGTRLTVL.

The chain recombines TRBV3-1 (or the pseudogene TRBV3-2) with TRBJ1-6; no clear D gene. V lost 2 bases, J lost 8 bases, and 16 bases lay in between. Per germline, CDR1 LGHDT and CDR2 YNNKEL (reference sequence). The CDR3 length is 16 residues. CDR3 coding DNA: TGTGCCAGCAGCCAATGGCCTACAGAGGTGGATTCACCCCTCCACTTT. Translation gives CASSQWPTEVDSPLHF.

The genes are TRBV5-4 and TRBJ2-2; no clear D gene. CDR1 is SGHNT and CDR2 is YYREEE in the germline V gene (reference sequence). V was pared by 4 bases and J by 1 base, with 14 bases between. The CDR3 is 16 residues long. The CDR3 nucleotides read TGTGCCAGCAGCCTGGGAAATTTCTTGAACACCGGGGAGCTGTTTTTT. This sequence encodes CASSLGNFLNTGELFF.

This sequence joins TRBV5-4 and TRBJ2-3; 11 bases line up with TRBD1. CDR1 is SGHNT, CDR2 YYREEE, per germline (reference sequence). The CDR3 extends over 16 amino acids. The trim removed 0 bases at V and 4 bases at J, leaving 4 bases unmatched. The CDR3 sequence: CASSLGWTGGADTQYF. CDR3 nucleotide sequence: TGTGCCAGCAGCTTGGGCTGGACAGGGGGCGCAGATACGCAGTATTTT.

Comment on this clone: Additional DNA sequences in this sample encode the identical CDR3. This chain connects TRBV4-1 to TRBJ2-1; 8 bases match TRBD2. The CDR3 totals 14 residues. V dropped 4 bases and J dropped 10; count of bases not matched to a gene: 9. Germline assignment: CDR1 MGHRA and CDR2 YSYEKL. The CDR3 sequence is CASSPYGRGGEQFF. The CDR3 nucleotides read TGCGCCAGCAGCCCCTACGGGAGGGGTGGGGAGCAGTTCTTC.

The chain links TRBV15 to TRBJ1-4, with D unresolved. Per the germline V gene, CDR1 is LNHNV and CDR2 is YYDKDF (reference sequence). V was clipped by 0 bases and J by 8 bases, with 13 bases between them. The CDR3 is 15 amino acids. CDR3 nucleotide sequence: TGTGCCACCAGCAGAGATCGGGGTTTTGGGGAAAAACTGTTTTTT. This translates into CATSRDRGFGEKLFF.

The chain couples TRBV19 to TRBJ1-5; D is ambiguous. The CDR3 runs to 17 residues. Trimming left V 3 bases short and J 0 bases short, with 15 bases between. From germline, CDR1 is LNHDA and CDR2 SQIVND (reference sequence). The CDR3, as DNA: TGTGCCAGTAGTATTGCCCCCTCCGACGGTAGCAATCAGCCCCAGCATTTT. This gives the protein CASSIAPSDGSNQPQHF.

The chain recombines TRBV2 with TRBJ2-1; 9 bases agree with TRBD2. The germline gives CDR1 SNHLY, CDR2 FYNNEI. The ends lost 7 bases at V and 15 bases at J; junction bases unmatched: 10. CDR3 size: 12 residues. CDR3 bases: TGTGCCAGCATGGGTGCCGGGACTAGCTTGTTCTTC. Translated: CASMGAGTSLFF.

The chain employs TRBV29-1 and TRBJ2-5; D gene uncertain. This CDR3 has 13 residues. Per germline, CDR1 SQVTM and CDR2 ANQGSEA. Between the trimmed V and J ends, which lost 5 bases and 7 bases, there was a span of 17 bases. Written as DNA, the CDR3 is TGCAGCGTTATCCCGACGAGGCCAGGGACCCAGTACTTC. Amino acid sequence: CSVIPTRPGTQYF.

The chain employs TRBV28 and TRBJ1-4; D gene unclear. Trimming took 4 bases from V and 0 from J, leaving 12 bases between them. The germline gives CDR1 MDHEN, CDR2 SYDVKM. The length of the CDR3 is 16 residues. The CDR3 region is CASSYLRLSTNEKLFF. In nucleotides, the CDR3 is TGTGCCAGCAGTTATCTTAGACTCTCAACTAATGAAAAACTGTTTTTT.

The genes are TRBV28 and TRBJ2-7, with 9 bases matching TRBD1. The CDR3 is 15 residues long. The germline V gene has CDR1 MDHEN and CDR2 SYDVKM. V was clipped by 5 bases and J by 6 bases; unmatched bases: 11. In DNA form, the CDR3 reads TGTGCCAGCAGTCAATGGACAGGGGCCCATCCCGAGCAGTACTTC. Translation gives CASSQWTGAHPEQYF.

The chain employs TRBV10-3 and TRBJ2-7, with a possible D match to TRBD1 (6 bases). The germline V and J ends were trimmed by 5 bases and 0 bases, with 11 bases remaining between them. Germline-derived CDR1 and CDR2 are ENHRY and SYGVKD. The CDR3 runs 14 residues. CDR3 region: CAISSQGDSYEQYF. The CDR3 DNA follows: TGTGCCATCAGTTCACAGGGTGACTCCTACGAGCAGTACTTC.